This T cell receptor beta chain originates from a study of T-cell reconstitution after alpha-beta-depleted transplantation in children. Preparing the TCRbeta library involved the use of unique molecular identifiers. TCRdb itself ran the PCR reads through MiXCR, one entry per CDR3 protein. Of more than 200,000 distinct CDR3 sequences listed, roughly 25% are singletons. Study-level findings and limits: Where some patients showed high TCRbeta diversity at day 60, it came from recipient T cells and thymic progenitors that had survived. Reported findings indicate that, about two months after transplant, alpha-beta T cells came from several hundred expanded clones, which were derived from non-depleted graft cells.

V trimming: 6 bases; J trimming: 4 bases; junction bases outside the gene matches: 8. Germline-derived CDR1 and CDR2 are SNHLY and FYNNEI. CDR3 length equals 15 residues. With respect to this clonotype: Its antigen is currently unknown.

Sequencing was performed on PBMCs, mostly from graft donor cells, taken 360 days after TCRalphabeta/CD19-depleted stem cell transplant. The TCR was taken from a female patient between 2 and 15 years old who had a stem cell transplant for congenital amegakaryocytic thrombocytopenia, so the T cells may come from the graft donor. The chain links TRBV2 to TRBJ2-1; 8 bases are a match to TRBD1. CDR3 coding DNA: TGTGCCAGCAGGAGAATGACAGGGGAGTACAATGAGCAGTTCTTC. The encoded protein is CASRRMTGEYNEQFF.